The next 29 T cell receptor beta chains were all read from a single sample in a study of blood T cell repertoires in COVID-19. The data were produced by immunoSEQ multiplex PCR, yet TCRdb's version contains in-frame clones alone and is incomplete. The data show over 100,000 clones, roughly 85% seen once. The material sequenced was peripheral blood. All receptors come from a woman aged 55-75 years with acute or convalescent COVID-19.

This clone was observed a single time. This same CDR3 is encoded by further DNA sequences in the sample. This CDR3 reads CASSQVRETQYF. DNA for the CDR3: TGTGCCAGCAGCCAAGTTCGGGAGACCCAGTACTTC. The J gene is TRBJ2-5, the V gene TRBV3-1 (or the pseudogene TRBV3-2); D is unresolved. Germline assignment: CDR1 LGHDT and CDR2 YNNKEL (reference sequence). Deletions cut 1 base from V and 5 bases from J, with 5 bases between. The CDR3 contains 12 residues.

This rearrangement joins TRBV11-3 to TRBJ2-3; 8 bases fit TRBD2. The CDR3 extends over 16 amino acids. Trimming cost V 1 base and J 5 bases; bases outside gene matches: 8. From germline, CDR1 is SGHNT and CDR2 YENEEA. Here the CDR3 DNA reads TGTGCCAGCAGCTTAGTGAGTCGGGGGGGGCTAGATACGCAGTATTTT. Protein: CASSLVSRGGLDTQYF.

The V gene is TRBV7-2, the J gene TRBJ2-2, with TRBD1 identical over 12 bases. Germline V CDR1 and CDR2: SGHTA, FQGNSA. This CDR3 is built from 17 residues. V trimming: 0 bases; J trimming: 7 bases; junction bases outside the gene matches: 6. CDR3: CASSLAVGQGALGELFF. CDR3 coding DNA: TGTGCCAGCAGCTTAGCGGTGGGACAGGGGGCACTCGGGGAGCTGTTTTTT.

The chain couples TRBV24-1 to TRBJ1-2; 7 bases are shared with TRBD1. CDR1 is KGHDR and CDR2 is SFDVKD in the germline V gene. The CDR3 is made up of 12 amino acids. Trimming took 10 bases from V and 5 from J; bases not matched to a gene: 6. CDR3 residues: CATGGGGYGYTF. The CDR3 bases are TGTGCCACAGGGGGCGGAGGTTATGGCTACACCTTC.

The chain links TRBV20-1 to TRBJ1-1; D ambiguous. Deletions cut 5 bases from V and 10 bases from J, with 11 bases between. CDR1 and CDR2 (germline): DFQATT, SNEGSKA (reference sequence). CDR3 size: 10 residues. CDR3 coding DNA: TGCAGTGCTCTTGGGGAGAGAGCTTTCTTT. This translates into CSALGERAFF.

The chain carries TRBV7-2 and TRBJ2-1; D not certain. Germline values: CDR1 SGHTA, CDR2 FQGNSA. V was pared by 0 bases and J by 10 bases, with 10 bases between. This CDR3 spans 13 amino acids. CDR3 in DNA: TGTGCCAGCAGCTTAGCGCGGAGACCAGAGCAGTTCTTC. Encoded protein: CASSLARRPEQFF.

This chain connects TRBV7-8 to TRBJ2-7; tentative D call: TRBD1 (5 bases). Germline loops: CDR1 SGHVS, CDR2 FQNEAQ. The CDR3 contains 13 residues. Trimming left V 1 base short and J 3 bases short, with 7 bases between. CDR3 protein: CASSLGQHYEQYF. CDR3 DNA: TGTGCCAGCAGCTTAGGACAGCACTACGAGCAGTACTTC.

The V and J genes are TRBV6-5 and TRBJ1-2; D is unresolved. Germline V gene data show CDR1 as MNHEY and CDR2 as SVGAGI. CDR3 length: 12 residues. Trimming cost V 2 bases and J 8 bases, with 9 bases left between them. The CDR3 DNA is TGTGCCAGCAGTTACCGCAGCGGGGGCTACACCTTC. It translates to CASSYRSGGYTF.

In DNA form, the CDR3 reads TGTGCCAGCAGCTTGGACAGCTATGGCTACACCTTC. It specifies CASSLDSYGYTF. The chain combines TRBV5-4 with TRBJ1-2, with D unresolved. The CDR3 runs to 12 residues. The V end lost 0 bases, the J end lost 4 bases, and 4 bases lay between the germline ends. Germline-derived CDR1 and CDR2 are SGHNT and YYREEE (reference sequence).

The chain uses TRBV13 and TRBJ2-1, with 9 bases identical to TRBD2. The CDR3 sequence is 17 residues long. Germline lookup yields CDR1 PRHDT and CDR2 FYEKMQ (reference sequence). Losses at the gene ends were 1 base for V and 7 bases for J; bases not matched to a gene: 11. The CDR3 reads CASSLEALAGVGNEQFF. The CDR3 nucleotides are TGTGCCAGCAGCTTAGAGGCGTTAGCGGGAGTAGGGAATGAGCAGTTCTTC.

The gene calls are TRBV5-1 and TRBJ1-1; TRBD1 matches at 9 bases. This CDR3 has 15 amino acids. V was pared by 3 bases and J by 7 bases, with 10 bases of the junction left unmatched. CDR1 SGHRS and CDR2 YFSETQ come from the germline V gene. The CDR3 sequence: CASSSEPGQGVEAFF. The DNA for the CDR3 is TGCGCCAGCAGCTCCGAACCGGGACAGGGAGTTGAAGCTTTCTTT.

DNA of the CDR3: TGTGCCAGCAGCTTGGTTCTTGGGGGCCCCTATGGCTACACCTTC. Protein sequence: CASSLVLGGPYGYTF. The chain recombines TRBV5-5 with TRBJ1-2; D is possibly TRBD1 (6 bases). This CDR3 contains 15 residues. Germline lookup yields CDR1 SGHKS and CDR2 YYEKEE (reference sequence). V was clipped by 0 bases and J by 4 bases, with 13 bases between them.

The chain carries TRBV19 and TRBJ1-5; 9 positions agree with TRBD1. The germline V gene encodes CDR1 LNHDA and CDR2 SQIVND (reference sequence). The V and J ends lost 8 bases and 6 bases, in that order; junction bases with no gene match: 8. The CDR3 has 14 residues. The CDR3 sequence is CASLTGGIGQPQHF. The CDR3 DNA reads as TGTGCCAGTCTTACAGGGGGCATAGGTCAGCCCCAGCATTTT.

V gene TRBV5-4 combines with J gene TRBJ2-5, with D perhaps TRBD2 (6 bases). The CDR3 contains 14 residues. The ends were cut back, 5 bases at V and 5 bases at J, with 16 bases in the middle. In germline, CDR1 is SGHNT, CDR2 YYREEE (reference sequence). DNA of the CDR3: TGTGCCAGCAGATCTAACCGGGGGTTTGAGACCCAGTACTTC. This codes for CASRSNRGFETQYF.

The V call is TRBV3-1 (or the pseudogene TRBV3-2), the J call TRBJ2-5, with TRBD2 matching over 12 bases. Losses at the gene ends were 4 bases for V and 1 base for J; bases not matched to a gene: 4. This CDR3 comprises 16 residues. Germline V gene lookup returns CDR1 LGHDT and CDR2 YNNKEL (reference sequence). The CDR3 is CASSRSLAGGQETQYF. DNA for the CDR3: TGTGCCAGCAGCCGCTCACTAGCGGGGGGCCAAGAGACCCAGTACTTC.

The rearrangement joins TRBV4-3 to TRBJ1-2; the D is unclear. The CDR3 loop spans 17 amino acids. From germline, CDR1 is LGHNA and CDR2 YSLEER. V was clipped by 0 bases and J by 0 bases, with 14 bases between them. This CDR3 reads CASSQDYGAQANYGYTF. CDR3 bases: TGCGCCAGCAGCCAAGATTACGGAGCGCAAGCTAACTATGGCTACACCTTC.

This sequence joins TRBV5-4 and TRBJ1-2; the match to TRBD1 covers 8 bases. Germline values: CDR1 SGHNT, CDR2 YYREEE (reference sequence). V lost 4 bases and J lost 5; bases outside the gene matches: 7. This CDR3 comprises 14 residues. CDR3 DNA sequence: TGTGCCAGCAGCGTGGACAGGGCTTCGTATGGCTACACCTTC. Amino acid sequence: CASSVDRASYGYTF.

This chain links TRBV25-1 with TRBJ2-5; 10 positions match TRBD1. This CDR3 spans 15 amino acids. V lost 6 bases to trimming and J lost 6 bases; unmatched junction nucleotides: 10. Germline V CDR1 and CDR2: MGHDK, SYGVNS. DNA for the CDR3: TGTGCCAGCAGGGAGGAGGGACAGGGGTGGAAGACCCAGTACTTC. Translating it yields CASREEGQGWKTQYF.

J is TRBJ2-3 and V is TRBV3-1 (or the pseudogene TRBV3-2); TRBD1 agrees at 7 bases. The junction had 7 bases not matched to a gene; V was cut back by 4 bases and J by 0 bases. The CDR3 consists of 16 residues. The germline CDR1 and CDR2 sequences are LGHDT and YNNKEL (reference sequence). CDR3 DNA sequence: TGTGCCAGCAGCCGCGCAGGGGGACCTAGCACAGATACGCAGTATTTT. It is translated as CASSRAGGPSTDTQYF.

CDR3 region: CASSLRGEADTQYF. CDR3 DNA: TGTGCCAGCAGCTTACGCGGGGAGGCAGATACGCAGTATTTT. The V and J genes are TRBV7-3 and TRBJ2-3; TRBD2 is a possible D gene (6 bases). The ends were cut back, 2 bases at V and 4 bases at J, with 10 bases in the middle. The CDR3 runs 14 residues. CDR1 is SGHTA and CDR2 is FQGTGA in the germline V gene.

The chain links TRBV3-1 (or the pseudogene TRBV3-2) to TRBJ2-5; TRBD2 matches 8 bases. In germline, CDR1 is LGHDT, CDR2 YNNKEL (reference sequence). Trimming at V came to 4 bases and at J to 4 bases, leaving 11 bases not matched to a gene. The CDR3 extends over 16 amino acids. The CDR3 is CASSLQRAGGTETQYF. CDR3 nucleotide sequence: TGTGCCAGCAGCCTCCAGCGGGCGGGAGGTACAGAGACCCAGTACTTC.

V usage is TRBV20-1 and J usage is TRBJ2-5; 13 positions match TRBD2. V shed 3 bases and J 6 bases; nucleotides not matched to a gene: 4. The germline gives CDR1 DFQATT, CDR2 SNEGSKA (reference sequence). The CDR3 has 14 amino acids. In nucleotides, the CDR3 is TGCAGTGCTAGTGGACTAGCGGGAGTGAAGACCCAGTACTTC. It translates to CSASGLAGVKTQYF.

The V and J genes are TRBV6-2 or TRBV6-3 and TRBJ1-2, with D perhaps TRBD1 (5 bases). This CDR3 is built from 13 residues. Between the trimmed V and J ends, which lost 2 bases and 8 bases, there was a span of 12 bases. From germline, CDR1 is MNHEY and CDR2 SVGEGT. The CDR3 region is CASSYTARGGYTF. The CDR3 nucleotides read TGTGCCAGCAGTTACACGGCTAGGGGAGGCTACACCTTC.

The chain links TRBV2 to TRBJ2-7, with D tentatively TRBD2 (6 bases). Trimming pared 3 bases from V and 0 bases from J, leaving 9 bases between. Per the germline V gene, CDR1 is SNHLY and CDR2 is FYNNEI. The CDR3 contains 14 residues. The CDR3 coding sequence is TGTGCCAGCAGTGATGGGGGGAGCTCCTACGAGCAGTACTTC. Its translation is CASSDGGSSYEQYF.

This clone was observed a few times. Written as DNA, the CDR3 is TGTGCCAGCAGCGTAGGATTACAGACAGATACGCAGTATTTT. This codes for CASSVGLQTDTQYF. V usage is TRBV9 and J usage is TRBJ2-3, with D unresolved. CDR1 and CDR2 from the germline V gene are SGDLS and YYNGEE. This CDR3 contains 14 residues. V was pared by 0 bases and J by 3 bases, with 8 bases between.

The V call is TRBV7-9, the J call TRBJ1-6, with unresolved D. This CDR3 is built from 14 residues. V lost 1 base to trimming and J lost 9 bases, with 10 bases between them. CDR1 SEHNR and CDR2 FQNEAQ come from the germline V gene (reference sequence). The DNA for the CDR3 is TGTGCCAGCAGCTTAGGAGCCGGGATTTCACCCCTCCACTTT. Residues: CASSLGAGISPLHF.

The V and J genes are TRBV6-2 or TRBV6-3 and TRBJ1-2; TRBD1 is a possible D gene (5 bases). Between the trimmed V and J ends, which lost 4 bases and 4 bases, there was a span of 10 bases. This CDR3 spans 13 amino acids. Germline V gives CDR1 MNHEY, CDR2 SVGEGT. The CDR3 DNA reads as TGTGCCAGCAGTTTGGGGGGACCCTATGGCTACACCTTC. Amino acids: CASSLGGPYGYTF.

The CDR3 sequence is CASRTGPTGELFF. The CDR3 bases are TGTGCCAGCCGGACAGGGCCCACCGGGGAGCTGTTTTTT. The chain recombines TRBV2 with TRBJ2-2; TRBD1 matches at 8 bases. This CDR3 comprises 13 residues. Germline V gene data show CDR1 as SNHLY and CDR2 as FYNNEI. The trim removed 8 bases at V and 4 bases at J, leaving 3 bases unmatched.

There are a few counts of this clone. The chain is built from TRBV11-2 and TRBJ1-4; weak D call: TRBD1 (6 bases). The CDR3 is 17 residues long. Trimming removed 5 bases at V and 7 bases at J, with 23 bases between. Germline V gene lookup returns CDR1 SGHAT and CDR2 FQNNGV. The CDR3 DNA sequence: TGTGCCAGCAGCCCCCAGGGGCAGGGAATTATTCCTGAAAAACTGTTTTTT. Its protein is CASSPQGQGIIPEKLFF. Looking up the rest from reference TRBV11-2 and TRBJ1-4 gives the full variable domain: EAGVAQSPRYKIIEKRQSVAFWCNPISGHATLYWYQQILGQGPKLLIQFQNNGVVDDSQLPKDRFSAERLKGVDSTLKIQPAKLEDSAVYLCASSPQGQGIIPEKLFFGSGTQLSVL.